This T cell receptor beta chain was captured by sequencing in a study of blood T cell repertoires in COVID-19. Study-wide background: Donors in the United States, Italy and Spain gave samples during acute or convalescent COVID-19. In each case, the material was cDNA or gDNA derived from T cells, B-cell-depleted T cells, or PBMCs.

CDR1 SQVTM and CDR2 ANQGSEA come from the germline V gene. J was trimmed by 6 bases and V by 8 bases; bases with no gene match: 14. The CDR3 has 15 residues. Profiling relied on immunoSEQ multiplex PCR, and the TCRdb table lists in-frame clones only, not all of them. The table records about 400,000 clones, approximately 86% of them present only once. Sequenced: peripheral blood. The chain joins TRBV29-1 to TRBJ2-1; 9 nucleotides match TRBD1. This receptor was taken from a human donor in a cohort sampled during active COVID-19. This CDR3 reads CSSRDGDRGSNEQFF. The CDR3 DNA is TGCAGCTCTAGAGATGGAGACAGGGGGTCCAATGAGCAGTTCTTC.